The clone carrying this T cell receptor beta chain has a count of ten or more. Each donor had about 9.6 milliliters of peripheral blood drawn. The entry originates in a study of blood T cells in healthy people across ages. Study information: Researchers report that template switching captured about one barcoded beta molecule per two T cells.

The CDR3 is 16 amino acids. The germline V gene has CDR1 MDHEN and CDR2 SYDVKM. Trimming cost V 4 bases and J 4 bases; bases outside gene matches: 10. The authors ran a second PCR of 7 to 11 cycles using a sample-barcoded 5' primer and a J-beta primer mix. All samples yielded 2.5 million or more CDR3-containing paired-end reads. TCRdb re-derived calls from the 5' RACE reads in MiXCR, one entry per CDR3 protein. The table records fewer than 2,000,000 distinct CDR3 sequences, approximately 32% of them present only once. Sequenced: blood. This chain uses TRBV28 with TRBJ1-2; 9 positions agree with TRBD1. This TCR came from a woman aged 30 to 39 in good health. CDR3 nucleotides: TGTGCCAGCAGTTCCGGGACAGGGCGATTTGGCTATGGCTACACCTTC. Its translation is CASSSGTGRFGYGYTF.